The T cell receptor (beta chain) described here comes from a study of blood T cell repertoires in COVID-19. V shed 5 bases and J 2 bases; nucleotides not matched to a gene: 8. The CDR3 runs 16 residues. Per the germline V gene, CDR1 is MNHEY and CDR2 is SMNVEV (reference sequence). Profiled with immunoSEQ multiplex PCR; TCRdb holds only in-frame clones, not every one. This sample has approximately 150,000 clones; roughly 80% occur once, and the top ten carry over 6.5%. Sequences were obtained from peripheral blood. This receptor was identified in a man aged 45 to 65 with active or convalescent COVID-19. The chain carries TRBV27 and TRBJ2-7; TRBD2 matches at 11 bases. The CDR3 loop is CASSPFSGREAYEQYF. The CDR3 DNA sequence: TGTGCCAGCAGTCCTTTTAGCGGGAGGGAGGCCTACGAGCAGTACTTC.